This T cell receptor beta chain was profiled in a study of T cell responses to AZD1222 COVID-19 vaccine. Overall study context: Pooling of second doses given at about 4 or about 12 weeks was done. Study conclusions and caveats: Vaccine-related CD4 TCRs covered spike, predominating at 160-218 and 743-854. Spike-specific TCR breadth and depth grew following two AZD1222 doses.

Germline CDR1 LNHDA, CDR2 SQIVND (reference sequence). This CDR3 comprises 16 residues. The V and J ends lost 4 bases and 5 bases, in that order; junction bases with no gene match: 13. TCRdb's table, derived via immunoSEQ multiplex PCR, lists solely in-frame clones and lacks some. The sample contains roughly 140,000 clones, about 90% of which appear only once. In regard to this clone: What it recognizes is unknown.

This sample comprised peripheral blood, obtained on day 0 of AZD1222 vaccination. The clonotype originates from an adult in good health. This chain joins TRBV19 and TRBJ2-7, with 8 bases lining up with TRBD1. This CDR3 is CASSNAQWTGIDEQYF. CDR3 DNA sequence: TGTGCCAGTAGTAATGCTCAATGGACAGGGATCGACGAGCAGTACTTC.